Listed here are 10 T cell receptor beta chains from one sample, sequenced in a study of CD8 T cells in ankylosing spondylitis. One entry per CDR3 protein results from TCRdb running MiXCR on the 5' RACE reads. The data show 340,000 or so distinct CDR3 sequences, approximately 14% seen once. Sequencing input: blood, either unsorted or a sorted T cell fraction (not recorded which). These receptors all stem from a male donor with ankylosing spondylitis or in good health (not recorded which).

V usage is TRBV6-6 and J usage is TRBJ2-2, with D unresolved. Germline V lookup: CDR1 MNHNY, CDR2 SVGAGI (reference sequence). The CDR3 is 13 amino acids. Trimming took off 5 bases at V and 5 bases at J, with 9 bases between the two ends. DNA of the CDR3: TGTGCCAGCAGTCAGGCCGGGACCGGGGAGCTGTTTTTT. As protein: CASSQAGTGELFF.

This clonotype appeared a few times. The V call is TRBV11-2, the J call TRBJ2-1; 8 bases fit TRBD2. J gave up 7 bases and V 4 bases, and 9 bases lay outside the gene matches. The CDR3 sequence is 15 residues long. Germline V gene data show CDR1 as SGHAT and CDR2 as FQNNGV. The chain's CDR3 is CASSSRAGLGNEQFF. As DNA, the CDR3 is TGTGCCAGCAGCTCCCGGGCGGGACTAGGGAATGAGCAGTTCTTC. Full variable domain (missing parts from reference TRBV11-2 and TRBJ2-1): EAGVAQSPRYKIIEKRQSVAFWCNPISGHATLYWYQQILGQGPKLLIQFQNNGVVDDSQLPKDRFSAERLKGVDSTLKIQPAKLEDSAVYLCASSSRAGLGNEQFFGPGTRLTVL.

This chain connects TRBV2 to TRBJ2-7; TRBD2 is a possible D gene (5 bases). V lost 3 bases and J lost 5, with 11 bases in between. Germline V gives CDR1 SNHLY, CDR2 FYNNEI. The CDR3 consists of 13 residues. This CDR3 is CASSEGWENEQYF. The DNA for the CDR3 is TGTGCCAGCAGTGAGGGATGGGAGAACGAGCAGTACTTC.

This clonotype was picked up a small number of times. The chain is built from TRBV30 and TRBJ1-2, with TRBD1 as a possible D gene (5 bases). Germline CDR1 and CDR2: GTSNPN and SVGIG (reference sequence). The CDR3 runs to 13 residues. V gave up 5 bases and J gave up 4 bases, with 14 bases separating them. The CDR3 bases are TGTGCCTGGCGCGCCATGGGGCTCTATGGCTACACCTTC. The encoded protein is CAWRAMGLYGYTF.

This clonotype was picked up a small number of times. This chain uses TRBV7-7 with TRBJ2-5; TRBD2 matches 8 bases. Germline CDR1 reads SSHAT; CDR2 reads FNYEAQ (reference sequence). This CDR3 has 14 residues. The trim removed 6 bases at V and 4 bases at J, leaving 7 bases unmatched. The CDR3 region is CASSRGGSRETQYF. The DNA for the CDR3 is TGTGCCAGCAGTCGGGGGGGTTCAAGAGAGACCCAGTACTTC.

V gene TRBV12-5 combines with J gene TRBJ2-3; D gene unclear. CDR3 length equals 13 residues. The V gene lost 2 bases and the J gene lost 2 bases, with 5 bases spanning the gap. From germline, CDR1 is LGHNT and CDR2 FRNRAP. CDR3 sequence reads: CASGLSYTDTQYF. CDR3 in DNA: TGTGCTAGTGGTTTGTCTTACACAGATACGCAGTATTTT.

This clonotype was recorded a few times. CDR3 DNA sequence: TGTGCCAGTACCGAGGAGGTCTCTGGAAACACCATATATTTT. It translates to CASTEEVSGNTIYF. V gene TRBV10-3 combines with J gene TRBJ1-3; the D is unclear. The V gene's germline CDR1 is ENHRY and CDR2 SYGVKD. This CDR3 region has 14 residues. Trimming took off 10 bases at V and 0 bases at J, with 13 bases between the two ends.

This clonotype has a count of ten or more. V is TRBV5-1 and J is TRBJ1-1; TRBD1 is a possible D gene (5 bases). Germline V lookup: CDR1 SGHRS, CDR2 YFSETQ. CDR3 length: 15 amino acids. V was cut by 4 bases and J by 1 base, with 14 bases left in between. CDR3 loop: CASSRGDRENTEAFF. Written as DNA, the CDR3 is TGCGCCAGCAGCCGGGGGGACCGAGAGAACACTGAAGCTTTCTTT.

The V and J genes are TRBV12-3 or TRBV12-4 and TRBJ1-1; D is undetermined. Trimming took 5 bases from V and 0 from J, leaving 10 bases between them. The CDR3 sequence is 14 residues long. CDR3 sequence: CASSLRNMNTEAFF. The CDR3 DNA sequence: TGTGCCAGCAGTCTCAGGAACATGAACACTGAAGCTTTCTTT.

This sequence joins TRBV5-1 and TRBJ1-1; D ambiguous. The CDR3 loop spans 13 amino acids. Germline V gene data show CDR1 as SGHRS and CDR2 as YFSETQ. The germline V and J ends were trimmed by 3 bases and 3 bases, with 9 bases remaining between them. The CDR3 here is CASSYMGYTEAFF. CDR3 coding DNA: TGCGCCAGCAGCTATATGGGGTACACTGAAGCTTTCTTT. Combining the CDR3 with reference TRBV5-1 and TRBJ1-1 gives the whole variable domain KAGVTQTPRYLIKTRGQQVTLSCSPISGHRSVSWYQQTPGQGLQFLFEYFSETQRNKGNFPGRFSGRQFSNSRSEMNVSTLELGDSALYLCASSYMGYTEAFFGQGTRLTVV.